This is a list of T cell receptor beta chains from one sample in a study of blood T cell repertoires in COVID-19. The method was immunoSEQ multiplex PCR; TCRdb's version includes in-frame clones alone and lacks a portion of them. The sample gives hundreds of thousands of clones, approximately 81% of which show up once; around a sixth is in the top ten. The specimen was peripheral blood. All receptors derive from a woman aged 80 or over with active or convalescent COVID-19. Both conserved end residues are part of each CDR3. The order of the fields is D gene, V gene, J gene, clone size, CDR3 DNA, CDR3 protein. D genes are given only for firm matches. Some rows have no size entry. The others give once, few or many, or a class for an expanded clone.

>.|TRBV5-1|TRBJ2-6|.
TGCGCCAGCAGCTTGGAGCCCCTACCCTCTGGGGCCAACGTCCTGACTTTC
CASSLEPLPSGANVLTF
>.|TRBV15|TRBJ1-4|.
TGTGCCACCAGCAGAGACCTACAGAACGAAAAACTGTTTTTT
CATSRDLQNEKLFF
>TRBD1|TRBV4-1|TRBJ2-5|.
TGCGCCAGCAGCCGGGACAGGACCCAAGAGACCCAGTACTTC
CASSRDRTQETQYF
>TRBD1|TRBV7-2|TRBJ1-2|.
TGTGCCAGCAGCTTAGGGGGACAGGGTTTCTATGGCTACACCTTC
CASSLGGQGFYGYTF
>.|TRBV3-1/TRBV3-2|TRBJ1-1|few
TGTGCCAGCAGCCAAGCTAACTGGAGGGCTGAAGCTTTCTTT
CASSQANWRAEAFF
>.|TRBV28|TRBJ2-3|.
TGTGCCAGCAGTTTAACTAGTGCGATGCAGTATTTT
CASSLTSAMQYF
>TRBD2|TRBV4-2|TRBJ2-3|.
TGTGCCAGCAGCCGACTCCAGACTAGCGGGGGGAACACAGATACGCAGTATTTT
CASSRLQTSGGNTDTQYF
>.|TRBV29-1|TRBJ2-7|.
TGCAGCGTCGCTTGGACAGCGAAATACGAGCAGTACTTC
CSVAWTAKYEQYF
>TRBD2|TRBV7-8|TRBJ2-5|.
TGTGCCAGCAGCCCCTGGGAGGGACAAGAGACCCAGTACTTC
CASSPWEGQETQYF
>.|TRBV18|TRBJ1-2|.
TGTGCCAGCTCACTACTGACAGCAGCTAACTATGGCTACACCTTC
CASSLLTAANYGYTF
>TRBD1|TRBV2|TRBJ2-1|once
TGTGCCAGCAGCGGGGACAGGGAATCCTACAATGAGCAGTTCTTC
CASSGDRESYNEQFF
>.|TRBV2|TRBJ2-6|once
TGTGCCAGCAGTGAAGGTGGTTGGGGGCTTAACTCTGGGGCCAACGTCCTGACTTTC
CASSEGGWGLNSGANVLTF
>.|TRBV2|TRBJ1-2|once
TGTGCCAGCAGCCCGTCACCTACTAACTATGGCTACACCTTC
CASSPSPTNYGYTF
>.|TRBV7-2|TRBJ2-5|once
TGTGCCAGCAGCATACTAGCCCGGGAGACCCAGTACTTC
CASSILARETQYF
>TRBD1|TRBV19|TRBJ2-5|.
TGTGCCAGTAGTACTGGGACAGGGCGAGAGACCCAGTACTTC
CASSTGTGRETQYF
>.|TRBV11-2|TRBJ2-2|few
TGTGCCAGCAGCCCCAGGGGAGTAATGACCGGGGAGCTGTTTTTT
CASSPRGVMTGELFF
>TRBD1|TRBV5-1|TRBJ1-1|.
TGCGCCAGCAGCGCAGGACAGGTCGATACTGAAGCTTTCTTT
CASSAGQVDTEAFF
>.|TRBV18|TRBJ2-7|few
TGTGCCAGCTCACGGAGCGGAGCCTCCTACGAGCAGTACTTC
CASSRSGASYEQYF
>.|TRBV5-1|TRBJ1-4|once
TGCGCCAGCAGCTTGAGGCAGGGTTTTGAAAAACTGTTTTTT
CASSLRQGFEKLFF
>TRBD1|TRBV19|TRBJ1-5|.
TGTGCCAGTAGTATCGGACAGGCGGGCAATCAGCCCCAGCATTTT
CASSIGQAGNQPQHF
>.|TRBV11-2|TRBJ2-1|.
TGTGCCAGCAGAACCGACAACTACAATGAGCAGTTCTTC
CASRTDNYNEQFF
>TRBD1|TRBV28|TRBJ1-1|.
TGTGCCAGCAGAAGGGACAGGGGTTGGGGCACTGAAGCTTTCTTT
CASRRDRGWGTEAFF
>.|TRBV4-2|TRBJ2-7|few
TGTGCCAGCAGCCATTCACAGGGTGACGAGCAGTACTTC
CASSHSQGDEQYF
>TRBD1|TRBV3-1/TRBV3-2|TRBJ1-6|.
TGTGCCAGCAGCCAACCTCAGACAGGGCGAAGTTCACCCCTCCACTTT
CASSQPQTGRSSPLHF
>TRBD1|TRBV30|TRBJ1-2|.
TGTGCCTGGACCTCCACAGGGGTTGGCTACACCTTC
CAWTSTGVGYTF
>TRBD1|TRBV2|TRBJ2-7|.
TGTGCCAGCAGGGGGGACAGTCGAATGGTCATTCCCTGCTTC
CASRGDSRMVIPCF
>.|TRBV5-1|TRBJ1-1|.
TGCGCCAGCAGCCCAGGCGACAGTTACACTGAAGCTTTCTTT
CASSPGDSYTEAFF
>TRBD1|TRBV24-1|TRBJ2-7|once
TGTGCCACCAGTGATTCGCCCGGGACAGGTGCCTACGAGCAGTACTTC
CATSDSPGTGAYEQYF
>.|TRBV23-1|TRBJ2-7|.
TGCGCCAGCAGTCTTAACGGGACCTACGAGCAGTACTTC
CASSLNGTYEQYF
>.|TRBV5-1|TRBJ1-4|few
TGCGCCAGCAGCTTGGAGGGGGTGAATGAAAAACTGTTTTTT
CASSLEGVNEKLFF
>.|TRBV10-3|TRBJ2-4|.
TGTGCCATCAGTGAGTCCGGGGTGGACATTCAGTACTTC
CAISESGVDIQYF
>TRBD1|TRBV10-1|TRBJ1-2|once
TGCGCCAGCCGCTTTAGGACAGGCTCTAACTATGGCTACACCTTC
CASRFRTGSNYGYTF
>.|TRBV4-1|TRBJ1-4|.
TGCGCCAGCAGCCAAGATTCCAGGGCTAGAGAAAAACTGTTTTTT
CASSQDSRAREKLFF
>.|TRBV7-9|TRBJ2-5|.
TGTGCCAGCAGCTTATTGGCAGGGCAAGAGACCCAGTACTTC
CASSLLAGQETQYF
>.|TRBV5-1|TRBJ2-3|.
TGCGCCAGCAGTCTCGGCGGGGTGGCAGATACGCAGTATTTT
CASSLGGVADTQYF
>.|TRBV2|TRBJ2-1|.
TGTGCCAGCAGCGAGGGTGGGTCCTACAATGAGCAGTTCTTC
CASSEGGSYNEQFF
>.|TRBV15|TRBJ2-7|.
TGTGCCACCAGCAGAGATTTAGCAGGGTCGGGCGAGCAGTACTTC
CATSRDLAGSGEQYF
>TRBD1|TRBV6-2/TRBV6-3|TRBJ2-5|.
TGTGCCAGCAGTTCAAGGGGGCGCGCCCAGACCCAGTACTTC
CASSSRGRAQTQYF
>TRBD1|TRBV6-2/TRBV6-3|TRBJ1-2|.
TGTGCCAGCAGCTCTAACCCGGGACAGGGATTCTATGGCTACACCTTC
CASSSNPGQGFYGYTF
>.|TRBV11-2|TRBJ2-3|.
TGTGCCAGCAGCTTTGGCAAGGGGGTAGATACGCAGTATTTT
CASSFGKGVDTQYF
>.|TRBV6-5|TRBJ1-2|.
TGTGCCAGCAGTTACTCTTCCCTGGGAGACCAGGGCTACACCTTC
CASSYSSLGDQGYTF
>.|TRBV7-6|TRBJ2-5|.
TGTGCCAGCAGCCCAAACATCCCCGGGGGAGAGACCCAGTACTTC
CASSPNIPGGETQYF
>TRBD2|TRBV27|TRBJ2-1|.
TGTGCCAGCAGTCGGACTAGCAGCCCCCAGAGGGGTGAGCAGTTCTTC
CASSRTSSPQRGEQFF
>TRBD1|TRBV3-1/TRBV3-2|TRBJ1-6|few
TGTGCCAGCAGCCAAGCCGGGACAGGGCGGGATTCACCCCTCCACTTT
CASSQAGTGRDSPLHF
>.|TRBV4-3|TRBJ2-1|.
TGCGCCAGCAGCCAAGAGGACAGAAACTACAATGAGCAGTTCTTC
CASSQEDRNYNEQFF
>.|TRBV19|TRBJ1-3|.
TGTGCCAGTAGTAGCCGGGCTGGAAACACCATATATTTT
CASSSRAGNTIYF